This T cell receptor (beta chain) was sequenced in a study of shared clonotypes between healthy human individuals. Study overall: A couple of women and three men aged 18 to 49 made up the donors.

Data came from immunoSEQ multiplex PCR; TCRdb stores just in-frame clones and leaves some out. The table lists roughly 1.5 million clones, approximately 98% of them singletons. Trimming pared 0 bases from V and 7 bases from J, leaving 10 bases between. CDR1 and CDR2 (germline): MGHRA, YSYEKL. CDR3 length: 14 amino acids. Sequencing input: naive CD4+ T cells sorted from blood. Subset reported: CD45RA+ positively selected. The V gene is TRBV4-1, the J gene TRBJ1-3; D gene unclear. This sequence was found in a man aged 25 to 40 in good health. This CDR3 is CASSQDLQFNTIYF. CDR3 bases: TGCGCCAGCAGCCAAGATTTACAGTTCAACACCATATATTTT.